The clone carrying this T cell receptor (beta chain) was observed a few times. Its antigen is currently unknown. The data were obtained in a study of response to subunit inactivated influenza vaccine. This CDR3 region has 13 residues. With 6 bases clipped from V and 6 bases from J, the junction kept 7 bases outside the gene matches. Germline V lookup: CDR1 DFQATT, CDR2 SNEGSKA (reference sequence). Study results and caveats: The study's authors posited that every seasonal influenza vaccination enlists few new T cells.

Using its own MiXCR run on the RT-PCR reads, TCRdb lists one record per CDR3 protein. The sample contains almost 250,000 distinct CDR3 sequences, over 9% of which appear only once. The rearrangement links TRBV20-1 to TRBJ1-4, with 7 positions matching TRBD1. The source of this sequence is a man aged 45-65 years who received an inactivated influenza vaccine. The sequencing used non-naive T cells sorted from PBMCs, collected 14 days before vaccination. The CDR3 nucleotides read TGCAGTGCCCTCGACAGGGCGGATGAAAAACTGTTTTTT. Its translation: CSALDRADEKLFF.